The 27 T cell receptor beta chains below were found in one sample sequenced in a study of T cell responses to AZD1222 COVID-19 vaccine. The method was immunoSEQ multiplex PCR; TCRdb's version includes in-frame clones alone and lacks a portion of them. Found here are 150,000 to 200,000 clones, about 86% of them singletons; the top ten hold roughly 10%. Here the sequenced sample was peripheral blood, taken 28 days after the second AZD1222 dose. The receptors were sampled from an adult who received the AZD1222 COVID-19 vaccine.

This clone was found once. The CDR3 loop reads CSVGQDRGTEAFF. DNA of the CDR3: TGCAGCGTTGGCCAGGACAGGGGTACTGAAGCTTTCTTT. This rearrangement joins TRBV29-1 to TRBJ1-1; TRBD1 aligns across 9 bases. In germline, CDR1 is SQVTM, CDR2 ANQGSEA. With V trimmed by 4 bases and J by 5 bases, 5 bases remained unmatched. The CDR3 loop spans 13 amino acids.

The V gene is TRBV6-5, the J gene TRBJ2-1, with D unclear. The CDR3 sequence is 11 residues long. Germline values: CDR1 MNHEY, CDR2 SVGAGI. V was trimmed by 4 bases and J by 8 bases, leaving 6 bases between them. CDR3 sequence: CASSSVHEQFF. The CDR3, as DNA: TGTGCCAGCAGTTCCGTTCATGAGCAGTTCTTC.

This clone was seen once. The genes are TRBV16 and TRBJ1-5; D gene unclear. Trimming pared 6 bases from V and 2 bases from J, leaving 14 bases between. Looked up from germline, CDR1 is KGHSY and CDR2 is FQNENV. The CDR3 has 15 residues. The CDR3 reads CASSPGRRGNQPQHF. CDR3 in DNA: TGTGCCAGCAGTCCTGGTAGGAGGGGCAATCAGCCCCAGCATTTT.

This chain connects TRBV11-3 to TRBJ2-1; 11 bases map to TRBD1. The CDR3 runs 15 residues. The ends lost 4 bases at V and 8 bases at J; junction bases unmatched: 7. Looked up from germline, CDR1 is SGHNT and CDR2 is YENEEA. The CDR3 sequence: CASSSSGTGGHEQFF. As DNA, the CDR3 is TGTGCCAGCAGCTCCTCCGGGACAGGGGGGCATGAGCAGTTCTTC. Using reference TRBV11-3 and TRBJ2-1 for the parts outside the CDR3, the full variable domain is EAGVVQSPRYKIIEKKQPVAFWCNPISGHNTLYWYLQNLGQGPELLIRYENEEAVDDSQLPKDRFSAERLKGVDSTLKIQPAELGDSAVYLCASSSSGTGGHEQFFGPGTRLTVL.

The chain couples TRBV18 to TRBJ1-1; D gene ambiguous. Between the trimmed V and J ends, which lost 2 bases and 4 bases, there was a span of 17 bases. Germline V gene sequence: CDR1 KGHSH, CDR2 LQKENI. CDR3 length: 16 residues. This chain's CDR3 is CASSPTRNGIGTEAFF. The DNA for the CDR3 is TGTGCCAGCTCACCAACGAGGAATGGGATAGGCACTGAAGCTTTCTTT. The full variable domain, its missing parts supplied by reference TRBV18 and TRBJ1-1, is NAGVMQNPRHLVRRRGQEARLRCSPMKGHSHVYWYRQLPEEGLKFMVYLQKENIIDESGMPKERFSAEFPKEGPSILRIQQVVRGDSAAYFCASSPTRNGIGTEAFFGQGTRLTVV.

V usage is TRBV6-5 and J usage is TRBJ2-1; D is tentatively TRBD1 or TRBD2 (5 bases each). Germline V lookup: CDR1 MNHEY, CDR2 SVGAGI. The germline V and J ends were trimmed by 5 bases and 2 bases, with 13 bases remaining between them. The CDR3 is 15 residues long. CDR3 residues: CASSKRDPAYNEQFF. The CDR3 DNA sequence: TGTGCCAGCAGTAAGAGGGACCCCGCCTACAATGAGCAGTTCTTC.

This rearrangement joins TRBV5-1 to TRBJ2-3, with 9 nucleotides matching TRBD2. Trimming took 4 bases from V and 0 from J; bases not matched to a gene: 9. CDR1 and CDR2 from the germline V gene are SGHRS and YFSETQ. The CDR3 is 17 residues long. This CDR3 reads CASSDQRGAPSTDTQYF. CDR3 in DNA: TGCGCCAGCAGCGACCAGCGGGGGGCCCCTAGCACAGATACGCAGTATTTT.

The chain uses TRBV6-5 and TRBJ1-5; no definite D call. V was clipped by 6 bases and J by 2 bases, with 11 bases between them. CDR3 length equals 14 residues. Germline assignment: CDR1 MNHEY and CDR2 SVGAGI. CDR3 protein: CASRQWAGNQPQHF. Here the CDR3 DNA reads TGTGCCAGCAGACAGTGGGCGGGCAATCAGCCCCAGCATTTT.

The CDR3 spells CASSQDRLAGREQFF. DNA of the CDR3: TGTGCCAGCAGCCAAGACAGACTAGCGGGCCGCGAGCAGTTCTTC. The rearrangement links TRBV3-1 (or the pseudogene TRBV3-2) to TRBJ2-1, with TRBD2 matching over 10 bases. V shed 0 bases, J shed 10 bases, and the junction held 6 bases outside the gene matches. Germline V CDR1 and CDR2: LGHDT, YNNKEL (reference sequence). The CDR3 is 15 residues long.

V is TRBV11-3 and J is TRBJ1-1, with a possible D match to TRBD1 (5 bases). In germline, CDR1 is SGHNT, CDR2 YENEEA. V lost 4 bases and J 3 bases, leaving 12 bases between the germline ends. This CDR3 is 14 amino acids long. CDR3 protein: CASSSRGDDTEAFF. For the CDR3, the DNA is TGTGCCAGCAGCTCCCGAGGGGATGACACTGAAGCTTTCTTT.

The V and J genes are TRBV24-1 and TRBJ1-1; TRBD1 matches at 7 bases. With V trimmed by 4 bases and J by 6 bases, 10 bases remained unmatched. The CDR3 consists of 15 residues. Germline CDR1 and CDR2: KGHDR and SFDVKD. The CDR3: CATSERGGEYSEAFF. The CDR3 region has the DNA TGTGCCACCAGTGAAAGAGGGGGCGAGTACTCTGAAGCTTTCTTT.

This chain's CDR3 is CASSLGGAGNTIYF. CDR3 coding DNA: TGTGCCAGCAGCCTGGGAGGTGCGGGAAACACCATATATTTT. The chain is built from TRBV3-1 (or the pseudogene TRBV3-2) and TRBJ1-3; no firm D call. The CDR3 extends over 14 amino acids. The V gene lost 4 bases and the J gene lost 4 bases, with 11 bases spanning the gap. Germline loops: CDR1 LGHDT, CDR2 YNNKEL (reference sequence).

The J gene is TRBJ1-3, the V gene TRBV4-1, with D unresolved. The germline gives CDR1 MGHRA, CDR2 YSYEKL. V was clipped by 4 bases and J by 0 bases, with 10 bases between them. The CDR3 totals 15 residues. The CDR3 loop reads CASSPDSNSGNTIYF. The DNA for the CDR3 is TGCGCCAGCAGCCCGGACTCAAACTCTGGAAACACCATATATTTT.

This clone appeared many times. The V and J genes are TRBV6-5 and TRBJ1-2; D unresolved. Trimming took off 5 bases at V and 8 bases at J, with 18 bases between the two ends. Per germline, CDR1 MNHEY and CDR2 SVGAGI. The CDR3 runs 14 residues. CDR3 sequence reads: CASSIRPSGGGYTF. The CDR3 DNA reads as TGTGCCAGCAGTATTAGGCCGTCGGGCGGAGGCTACACCTTC.

The CDR3 nucleotides read TGTGCCAGCAGTGAAATTCTTAGCGGGGGGGCCTCTTTAAGGGCAGATACGCAGTATTTT. This gives the protein CASSEILSGGASLRADTQYF. This chain connects TRBV6-1 to TRBJ2-3; 11 positions agree with TRBD2. The V and J ends lost 2 bases and 4 bases, in that order; junction bases with no gene match: 17. The CDR3 runs to 20 residues. Germline V lookup: CDR1 MNHNS, CDR2 SASEGT.

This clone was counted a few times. CDR3 DNA: TGTGCCAGCAGCTTAGCAGGGGCATTCTACGAGCAGTACTTC. It specifies CASSLAGAFYEQYF. V gene TRBV11-2 combines with J gene TRBJ2-7; possibly TRBD1 for D (6 bases). This CDR3 contains 14 residues. V dropped 1 base and J dropped 3 bases, with 10 bases sitting between them. Looked up from germline, CDR1 is SGHAT and CDR2 is FQNNGV.

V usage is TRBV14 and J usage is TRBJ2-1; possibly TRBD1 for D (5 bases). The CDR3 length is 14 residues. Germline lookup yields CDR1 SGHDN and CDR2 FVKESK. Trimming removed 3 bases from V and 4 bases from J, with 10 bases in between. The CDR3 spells CASSQPDTYNEQFF. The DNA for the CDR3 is TGTGCCAGCAGCCAGCCGGACACTTACAATGAGCAGTTCTTC.

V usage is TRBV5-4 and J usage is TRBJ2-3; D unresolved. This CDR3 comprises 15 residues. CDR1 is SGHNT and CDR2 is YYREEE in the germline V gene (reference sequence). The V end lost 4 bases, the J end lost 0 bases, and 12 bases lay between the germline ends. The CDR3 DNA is TGTGCCAGCAGCGTTGCCGCGGTTAGCACAGATACGCAGTATTTT. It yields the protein CASSVAAVSTDTQYF.

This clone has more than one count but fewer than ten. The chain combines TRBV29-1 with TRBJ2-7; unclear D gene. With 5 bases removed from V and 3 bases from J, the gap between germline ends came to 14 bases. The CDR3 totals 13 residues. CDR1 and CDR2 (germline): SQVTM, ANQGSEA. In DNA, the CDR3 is TGCAGCGTTTGTCCGAAGTGGGACTACGAGCAGTACTTC. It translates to CSVCPKWDYEQYF.

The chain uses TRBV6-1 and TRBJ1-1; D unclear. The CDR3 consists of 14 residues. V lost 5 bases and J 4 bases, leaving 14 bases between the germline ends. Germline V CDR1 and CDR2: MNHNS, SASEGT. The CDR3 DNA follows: TGTGCCAGCAGTTATTCGAGTATCCTCACTGAAGCTTTCTTT. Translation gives CASSYSSILTEAFF.

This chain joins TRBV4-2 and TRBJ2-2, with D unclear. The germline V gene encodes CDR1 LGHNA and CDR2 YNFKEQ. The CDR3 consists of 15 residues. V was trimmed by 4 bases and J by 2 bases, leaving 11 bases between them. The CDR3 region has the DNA TGTGCCAGCAGCCCCCAGTTCCTTAACACCGGGGAGCTGTTTTTT. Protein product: CASSPQFLNTGELFF.

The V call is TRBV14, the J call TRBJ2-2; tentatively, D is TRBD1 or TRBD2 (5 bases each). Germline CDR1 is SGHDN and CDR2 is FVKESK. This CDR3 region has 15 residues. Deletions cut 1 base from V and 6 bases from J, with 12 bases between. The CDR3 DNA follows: TGTGCCAGCAGCCAAGTCCGTGGGGGAGCCGGGGAGCTGTTTTTT. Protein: CASSQVRGGAGELFF.

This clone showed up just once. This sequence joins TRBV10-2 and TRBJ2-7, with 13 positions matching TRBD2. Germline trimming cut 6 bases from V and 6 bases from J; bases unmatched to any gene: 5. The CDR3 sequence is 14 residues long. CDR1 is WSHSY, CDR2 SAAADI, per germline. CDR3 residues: CASRTSGGAPEQYF. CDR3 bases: TGCGCCAGCAGAACTAGCGGGGGGGCTCCCGAGCAGTACTTC.

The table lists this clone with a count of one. The CDR3 here is CSVEGGGGQPQHF. For the CDR3, the DNA is TGCAGCGTTGAAGGAGGGGGTGGCCAGCCCCAGCATTTT. The genes are TRBV29-1 and TRBJ1-5; maybe TRBD1 (6 bases). The CDR3 has 13 residues. V was cut by 1 base and J by 7 bases, with 11 bases left in between. Germline-derived CDR1 and CDR2 are SQVTM and ANQGSEA.

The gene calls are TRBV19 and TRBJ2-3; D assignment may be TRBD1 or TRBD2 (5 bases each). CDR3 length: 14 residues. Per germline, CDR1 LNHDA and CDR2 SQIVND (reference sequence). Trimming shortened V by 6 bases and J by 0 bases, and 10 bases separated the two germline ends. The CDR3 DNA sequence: TGTGCCAGTAGAAGGGACCCAAGCACAGATACGCAGTATTTT. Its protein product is CASRRDPSTDTQYF.

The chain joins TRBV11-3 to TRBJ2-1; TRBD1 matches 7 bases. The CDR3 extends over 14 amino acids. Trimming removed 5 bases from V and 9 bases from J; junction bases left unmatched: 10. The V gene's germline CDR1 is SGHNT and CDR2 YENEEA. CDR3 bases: TGTGCCAGCAGCCCGACAGGGTATTTTCGTGAGCAGTTCTTC. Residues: CASSPTGYFREQFF.

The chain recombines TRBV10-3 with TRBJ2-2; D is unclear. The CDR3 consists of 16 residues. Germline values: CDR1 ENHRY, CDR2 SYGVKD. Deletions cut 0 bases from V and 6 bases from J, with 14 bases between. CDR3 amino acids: CAISESTRLKAGELFF. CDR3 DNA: TGTGCCATCAGTGAGTCGACGCGGCTCAAGGCCGGGGAGCTGTTTTTT.